These 25 T cell receptor beta chains originate from one sample sequenced in a study of T cell responses to AZD1222 COVID-19 vaccine. This table comes from immunoSEQ multiplex PCR, and its TCRdb copy is limited to in-frame clones, with some not included. The table lists about 100,000 clones, 87% of them singletons. The input for sequencing was peripheral blood, taken on day 0 of AZD1222 vaccination. Source of these receptors: an adult in good health.

V and J are TRBV4-2 and TRBJ1-2, with D tentatively TRBD1 (6 bases). The germline CDR1 and CDR2 sequences are LGHNA and YNFKEQ. V gave up 0 bases and J gave up 7 bases, with 21 bases separating them. This CDR3 comprises 17 residues. DNA for the CDR3: TGTGCCAGCAGCCAAGAGCTCCGGGACATCTCTTTGGGTGGCTACACCTTC. Encoded protein: CASSQELRDISLGGYTF.

This clone was picked up a small number of times. The rearrangement uses TRBV9 and TRBJ2-5, with 9 bases fitting TRBD2. The V segment lost 1 base and the J segment 3 bases; nucleotides outside the gene matches: 7. The length of the CDR3 is 16 residues. Looked up from germline, CDR1 is SGDLS and CDR2 is YYNGEE. The CDR3 spells CASSVKEAGGKETQYF. CDR3 sequence (DNA): TGTGCCAGCAGCGTAAAGGAAGCGGGAGGTAAAGAGACCCAGTACTTC.

This chain connects TRBV4-2 to TRBJ1-1; tentatively, D is TRBD1 (6 bases). Germline CDR1 and CDR2: LGHNA and YNFKEQ. Trimming left V 1 base short and J 10 bases short, with 16 bases between. This CDR3 has 14 amino acids. CDR3 sequence (DNA): TGTGCCAGCAGCCAAGGGGAACAGGGTTGGAGAGCTTTCTTT. The encoded protein is CASSQGEQGWRAFF.

CDR3 region: CASSHGGNTGELFF. The CDR3 region has the DNA TGTGCCAGTAGTCATGGAGGAAACACCGGGGAGCTGTTTTTT. V is TRBV19 and J is TRBJ2-2, with a possible D match to TRBD2 (5 bases). Germline CDR1 LNHDA, CDR2 SQIVND (reference sequence). The CDR3 consists of 14 residues. Trimming took 5 bases from V and 2 from J, leaving 9 bases between them.

This clone came up a few times. The chain uses TRBV27 and TRBJ2-7; the D gene is possibly TRBD1 (6 bases). Trimming took 2 bases from V and 5 from J, leaving 19 bases between them. Germline V CDR1 and CDR2: MNHEY, SMNVEV (reference sequence). The CDR3 totals 16 residues. This chain's CDR3 is CASSLRYGLTGHEQYF. CDR3 in DNA: TGTGCCAGCAGTTTAAGGTATGGGTTGACAGGCCACGAGCAGTACTTC.

The chain carries TRBV7-2 and TRBJ1-1; D gene ambiguous. V dropped 0 bases and J dropped 1 base, with 3 bases sitting between them. The CDR3 is 13 amino acids. From germline, CDR1 is SGHTA and CDR2 FQGNSA. The CDR3 is CASSLAPNTEAFF. For the CDR3, the DNA is TGTGCCAGCAGCTTAGCACCGAACACTGAAGCTTTCTTT.

The V call is TRBV27, the J call TRBJ1-5, with D possibly TRBD1 on 5 matching bases. The CDR3 has 13 residues. Germline-derived CDR1 and CDR2 are MNHEY and SMNVEV (reference sequence). With 4 bases removed from V and 9 bases from J, the gap between germline ends came to 13 bases. CDR3 nucleotide sequence: TGTGCCAGCAGTTGGGACGGATTATCGCCCCAGCATTTT. Translated: CASSWDGLSPQHF.

V gene TRBV9 combines with J gene TRBJ2-7; 7 nucleotides match TRBD2. CDR3 size: 14 residues. V lost 0 bases and J lost 2; bases outside the gene matches: 2. Germline CDR1 reads SGDLS; CDR2 reads YYNGEE. The CDR3 nucleotides are TGTGCCAGCAGCGTAGTTGGGGGGGCCTACGAGCAGTACTTC. It encodes CASSVVGGAYEQYF. The full variable domain, in which reference TRBV9 and TRBJ2-7 provide the parts outside the CDR3, is DSGVTQTPKHLITATGQRVTLRCSPRSGDLSVYWYQQSLDQGLQFLIQYYNGEERAKGNILERFSAQQFPDLHSELNLSSLELGDSALYFCASSVVGGAYEQYFGPGTRLTVT.

This clone showed up just a few times. The chain joins TRBV5-4 to TRBJ2-7; 9 bases are shared with TRBD1. V was clipped by 2 bases and J by 2 bases; unmatched bases: 2. The germline CDR1 and CDR2 sequences are SGHNT and YYREEE (reference sequence). The CDR3 contains 14 residues. The CDR3: CASSLNRGPYEQYF. For the CDR3, the DNA is TGTGCCAGCAGCTTAAACAGGGGGCCCTACGAGCAGTACTTC.

This chain connects TRBV19 to TRBJ1-4; D unresolved. CDR1 is LNHDA and CDR2 is SQIVND in the germline V gene (reference sequence). The V gene lost 2 bases and the J gene lost 5 bases, with 6 bases spanning the gap. This CDR3 spans 13 amino acids. This chain's CDR3 is CASSINGNEKLFF. The CDR3 bases are TGTGCCAGTAGTATAAATGGGAATGAAAAACTGTTTTTT.

The chain recombines TRBV25-1 with TRBJ1-1; TRBD1 might be the D (6 bases). V was clipped by 5 bases and J by 1 base, with 20 bases between them. The CDR3 length is 17 residues. Germline V CDR1 and CDR2: MGHDK, SYGVNS. The CDR3 loop reads CASSPPGTILTNTEAFF. The CDR3 region has the DNA TGTGCCAGCAGTCCCCCCGGGACAATCCTCACGAACACTGAAGCTTTCTTT.

V and J are TRBV25-1 and TRBJ1-2; tentative D call: TRBD1 (5 bases). CDR1 and CDR2 (germline): MGHDK, SYGVNS. This CDR3 is built from 15 residues. The ends were cut back, 4 bases at V and 8 bases at J, with 20 bases in the middle. Written as DNA, the CDR3 is TGTGCCAGCAGTGCGATAGGGGCAGCCAGGAGGGGCTACACCTTC. Translation: CASSAIGAARRGYTF.

This clone showed up just once. This chain uses TRBV6-2 or TRBV6-3 with TRBJ2-7; 9 positions match TRBD1. The CDR3 extends over 15 amino acids. Germline-derived CDR1 and CDR2 are MNHEY and SVGEGT. The V segment lost 2 bases and the J segment 3 bases; nucleotides outside the gene matches: 5. CDR3 sequence (DNA): TGTGCCAGCAGTTACCCGCGACAGGGGGACTACGAGCAGTACTTC. This sequence encodes CASSYPRQGDYEQYF.

V and J are TRBV11-2 and TRBJ2-1; D is undetermined. Germline values: CDR1 SGHAT, CDR2 FQNNGV. Trimming pared 3 bases from V and 4 bases from J, leaving 7 bases between. The CDR3 covers 13 residues. The CDR3 sequence is CASSFSPYNEQFF. CDR3 DNA sequence: TGTGCCAGCAGCTTCTCCCCGTACAATGAGCAGTTCTTC.

This clone has a handful of counts. This sequence joins TRBV4-1 and TRBJ1-1; D is uncertain. This CDR3 has 16 amino acids. Germline CDR1 MGHRA, CDR2 YSYEKL. Trimming left V 0 bases short and J 1 base short, with 12 bases between. The CDR3 is CASSQDVSWANTEAFF. The CDR3 DNA reads as TGCGCCAGCAGCCAAGACGTTTCGTGGGCGAACACTGAAGCTTTCTTT.

The genes are TRBV9 and TRBJ1-2; D ambiguous. CDR1 and CDR2 (germline): SGDLS, YYNGEE. The length of the CDR3 is 16 residues. The germline V and J ends were trimmed by 0 bases and 4 bases, with 16 bases remaining between them. Here the CDR3 reads CASSVEGKSSGYGYTF. CDR3 sequence (DNA): TGTGCCAGCAGCGTAGAAGGGAAATCGTCTGGCTATGGCTACACCTTC.

The CDR3 spells CASSQARCGGEGTEAFF. In DNA form, the CDR3 reads TGTGCCAGCAGCCAAGCTCGGTGTGGGGGCGAGGGCACTGAAGCTTTCTTT. This sequence joins TRBV3-1 (or the pseudogene TRBV3-2) and TRBJ1-1; tentatively, D is TRBD1 (6 bases). V gave up 1 base and J gave up 4 bases, with 19 bases separating them. The CDR3 covers 17 residues. Germline V gene lookup returns CDR1 LGHDT and CDR2 YNNKEL (reference sequence).

The V call is TRBV5-1, the J call TRBJ1-1; the D is unclear. The CDR3 length is 14 residues. Germline V gene sequence: CDR1 SGHRS, CDR2 YFSETQ. The V end lost 2 bases, the J end lost 2 bases, and 10 bases lay between the germline ends. In nucleotides, the CDR3 is TGCGCCAGCAGCTTCAAGGACGGTAACACTGAAGCTTTCTTT. It translates to CASSFKDGNTEAFF. Full variable domain (remainder filled in from reference TRBV5-1 and TRBJ1-1): KAGVTQTPRYLIKTRGQQVTLSCSPISGHRSVSWYQQTPGQGLQFLFEYFSETQRNKGNFPGRFSGRQFSNSRSEMNVSTLELGDSALYLCASSFKDGNTEAFFGQGTRLTVV.

The rearrangement joins TRBV3-1 (or the pseudogene TRBV3-2) to TRBJ2-7; D is perhaps TRBD1 (5 bases). CDR1 and CDR2 (germline): LGHDT, YNNKEL (reference sequence). Trimming left V 8 bases short and J 5 bases short, with 10 bases between. The CDR3 length is 11 residues. For the CDR3, the DNA is TGTGCCAGCCTCAGGGCCCACGAGCAGTACTTC. The encoded protein is CASLRAHEQYF.

This clone was detected only once. The chain joins TRBV5-1 to TRBJ1-3; D perhaps matches TRBD1 (5 bases). Trimming took 0 bases from V and 0 from J, leaving 10 bases between them. Germline V gene lookup returns CDR1 SGHRS and CDR2 YFSETQ. The CDR3 covers 16 residues. CDR3: CASSLAGGVSGNTIYF. CDR3 bases: TGCGCCAGCAGCTTGGCCGGAGGGGTCTCTGGAAACACCATATATTTT.

The rearrangement uses TRBV25-1 and TRBJ1-3; D gene unclear. The CDR3 totals 15 residues. The V and J ends lost 2 bases and 0 bases respectively, with 8 bases between them. Germline CDR1 and CDR2: MGHDK and SYGVNS. The CDR3: CASSENMISGNTIYF. The CDR3 DNA reads TGTGCCAGCAGTGAAAACATGATCTCTGGAAACACCATATATTTT.

The CDR3 nucleotides read TGCGCCAGCAGCTGGACAGGTTTGAACACTGAAGCTTTCTTT. This encodes CASSWTGLNTEAFF. The V gene is TRBV5-1, the J gene TRBJ1-1; 7 nucleotides line up with TRBD1. This CDR3 has 14 residues. Trimming removed 3 bases from V and 0 bases from J; junction bases left unmatched: 2. Germline loops: CDR1 SGHRS, CDR2 YFSETQ.

The chain couples TRBV10-3 to TRBJ2-5, with D perhaps assigned TRBD1 or TRBD2 (5 bases each). V lost 6 bases to trimming and J lost 4 bases, with 18 bases between them. This CDR3 comprises 15 residues. Germline assignment: CDR1 ENHRY and CDR2 SYGVKD. The DNA of the CDR3 is TGTGCCATCAGCCCCGGGACCCAAGTGGGAGAGACCCAGTACTTC. Protein: CAISPGTQVGETQYF.

The J gene is TRBJ2-4, the V gene TRBV21-1; TRBD2 is the table's D call, not checked against the DNA. TRBV21-1 is designated a pseudogene. CDR3 length equals 18 residues. CDR3 in amino acids: CARNREAGASIAKNIQYF. The DNA of the CDR3 is TGTGCCAGAAACCGGGAGGCAGGGGCCTCCATAGCCAAAAACATTCAGTACTTC.

The chain couples TRBV7-3 to TRBJ2-2; D perhaps matches TRBD2 (6 bases). The CDR3 has 16 residues. Per the germline V gene, CDR1 is SGHTA and CDR2 is FQGTGA. Trimming pared 1 base from V and 2 bases from J, leaving 11 bases between. This CDR3 is CASSLIVAANTGELFF. The CDR3 DNA sequence: TGTGCCAGCAGCTTAATAGTAGCGGCCAACACCGGGGAGCTGTTTTTT.